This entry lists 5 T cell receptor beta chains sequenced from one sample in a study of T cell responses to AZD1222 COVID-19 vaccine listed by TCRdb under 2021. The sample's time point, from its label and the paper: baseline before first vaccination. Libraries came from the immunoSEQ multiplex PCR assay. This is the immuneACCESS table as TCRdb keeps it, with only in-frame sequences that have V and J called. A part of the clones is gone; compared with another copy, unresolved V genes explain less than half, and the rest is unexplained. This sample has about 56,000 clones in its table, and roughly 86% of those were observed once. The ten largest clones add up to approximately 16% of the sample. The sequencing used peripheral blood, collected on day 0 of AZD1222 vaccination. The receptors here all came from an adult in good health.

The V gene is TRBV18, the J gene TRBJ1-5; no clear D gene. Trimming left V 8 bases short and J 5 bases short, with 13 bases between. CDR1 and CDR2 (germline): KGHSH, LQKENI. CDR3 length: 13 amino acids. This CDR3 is CASKQGGDQPQHF. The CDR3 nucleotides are TGTGCCAGCAAACAAGGAGGAGATCAGCCCCAGCATTTT.

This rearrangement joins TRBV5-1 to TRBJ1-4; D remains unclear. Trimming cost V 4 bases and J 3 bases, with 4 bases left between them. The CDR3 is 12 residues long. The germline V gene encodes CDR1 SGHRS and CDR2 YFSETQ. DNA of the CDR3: TGCGCCAGCAGCCCACCTAATGAAAAACTGTTTTTT. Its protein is CASSPPNEKLFF.

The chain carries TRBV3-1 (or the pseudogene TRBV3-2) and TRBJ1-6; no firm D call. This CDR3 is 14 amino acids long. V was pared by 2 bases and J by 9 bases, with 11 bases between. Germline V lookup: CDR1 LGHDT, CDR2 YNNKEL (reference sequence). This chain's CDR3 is CASSQRPESSPLHF. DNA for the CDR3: TGTGCCAGCAGCCAACGTCCGGAGTCTTCACCCCTCCACTTT.

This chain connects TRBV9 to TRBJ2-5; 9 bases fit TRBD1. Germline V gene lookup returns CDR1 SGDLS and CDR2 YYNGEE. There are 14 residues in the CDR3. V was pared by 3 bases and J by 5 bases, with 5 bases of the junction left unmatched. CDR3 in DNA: TGTGCCAGCAGCGAGGGGACAGGGTGGGAGACCCAGTACTTC. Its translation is CASSEGTGWETQYF.

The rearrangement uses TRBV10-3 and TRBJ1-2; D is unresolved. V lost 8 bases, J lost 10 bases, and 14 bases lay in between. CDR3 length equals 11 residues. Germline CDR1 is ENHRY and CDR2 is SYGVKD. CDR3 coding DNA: TGTGCCATCGTTGCAGGATATTACTACACCTTC. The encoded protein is CAIVAGYYYTF.